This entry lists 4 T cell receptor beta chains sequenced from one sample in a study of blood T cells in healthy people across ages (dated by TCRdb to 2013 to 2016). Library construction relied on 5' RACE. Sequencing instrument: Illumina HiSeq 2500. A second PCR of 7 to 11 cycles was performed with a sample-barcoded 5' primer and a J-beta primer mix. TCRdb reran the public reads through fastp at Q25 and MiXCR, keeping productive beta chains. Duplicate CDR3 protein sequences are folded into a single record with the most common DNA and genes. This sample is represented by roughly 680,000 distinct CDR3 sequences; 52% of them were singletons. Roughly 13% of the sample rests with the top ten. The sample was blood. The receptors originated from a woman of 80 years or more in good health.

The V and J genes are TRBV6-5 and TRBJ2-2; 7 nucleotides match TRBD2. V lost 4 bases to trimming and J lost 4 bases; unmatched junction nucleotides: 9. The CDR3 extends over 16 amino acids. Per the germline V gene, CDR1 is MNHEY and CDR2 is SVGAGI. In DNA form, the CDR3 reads TGTGCCAGCAGTTCCCTGAGGGAGGGAGGCACCGGGGAGCTGTTTTTT. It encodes CASSSLREGGTGELFF.

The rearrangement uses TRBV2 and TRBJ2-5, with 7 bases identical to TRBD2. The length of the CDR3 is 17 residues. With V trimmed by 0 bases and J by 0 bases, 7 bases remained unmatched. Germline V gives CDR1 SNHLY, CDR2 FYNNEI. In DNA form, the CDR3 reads TGTGCCAGCAGTGAAGCCCTGTACGGGAGGAACCAAGAGACCCAGTACTTC. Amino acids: CASSEALYGRNQETQYF.

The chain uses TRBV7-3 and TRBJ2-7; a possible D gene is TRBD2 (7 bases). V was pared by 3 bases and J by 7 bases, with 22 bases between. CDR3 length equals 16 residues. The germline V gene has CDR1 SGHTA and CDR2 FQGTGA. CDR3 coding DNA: TGTGCCAGCAGCTTGGATCCCGGGGGGCCCTACAATGAGCAGTACTTC. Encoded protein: CASSLDPGGPYNEQYF.

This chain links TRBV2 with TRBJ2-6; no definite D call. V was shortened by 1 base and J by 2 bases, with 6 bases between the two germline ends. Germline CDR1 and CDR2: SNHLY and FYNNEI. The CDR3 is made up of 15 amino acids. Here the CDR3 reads CASSEVIAGANVLTF. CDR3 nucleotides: TGTGCCAGCAGTGAAGTAATAGCTGGGGCCAACGTCCTGACTTTC.